Below are 21 T cell receptor beta chains sequenced from a single sample in a study of OX40 agonist ivuxolimab in advanced cancers. Measured with immunoSEQ multiplex PCR; TCRdb has only the in-frame clones, and not every one. The profile shows 40,000 to 65,000 clones, roughly 84% of them singletons. Source: CD4+ or CD8+ T cells sorted from blood, taken in a trial of the OX40 agonist ivuxolimab. Source of these receptors: an adult with an advanced solid tumor such as melanoma, head and neck, liver or kidney cancer.

The chain carries TRBV11-2 and TRBJ1-4; D gene ambiguous. Trimming stripped 6 bases from V and 0 bases from J, with 8 bases between. This CDR3 comprises 14 residues. Germline V gene lookup returns CDR1 SGHAT and CDR2 FQNNGV. The CDR3: CASSTSATNEKLFF. CDR3 bases: TGTGCCAGCAGTACGAGTGCAACTAATGAAAAACTGTTTTTT.

The gene calls are TRBV7-2 and TRBJ2-5; unclear D gene. V gave up 5 bases and J gave up 1 base, with 8 bases separating them. Looked up from germline, CDR1 is SGHTA and CDR2 is FQGNSA. The CDR3 is 13 amino acids. The CDR3 DNA is TGTGCCAGCAGCCGAATGGGCCAAGAGACCCAGTACTTC. It yields the protein CASSRMGQETQYF.

The sample holds one count of this clone. The chain joins TRBV6-1 to TRBJ2-1; 9 bases align to TRBD2. CDR3 length equals 14 residues. In germline, CDR1 is MNHNS, CDR2 SASEGT. Losses at the gene ends were 6 bases for V and 10 bases for J; bases not matched to a gene: 10. For the CDR3, the DNA is TGTGCCAGCAGAAGCGGGACTAGCCGACACGAGCAGTTCTTC. It is translated as CASRSGTSRHEQFF.

This sequence joins TRBV6-1 and TRBJ1-1; D is unresolved. Germline V gene sequence: CDR1 MNHNS, CDR2 SASEGT. This CDR3 region has 13 residues. The V end lost 1 base, the J end lost 9 bases, and 12 bases lay between the germline ends. The CDR3 protein is CASSEEMSFQAFF. In nucleotides, the CDR3 is TGTGCCAGCAGTGAAGAGATGAGTTTCCAAGCTTTCTTT.

The genes are TRBV7-8 and TRBJ2-1; 9 nucleotides line up with TRBD2. Germline V gene sequence: CDR1 SGHVS, CDR2 FQNEAQ. The CDR3 spans 18 residues. Trimming cost V 5 bases and J 4 bases; bases outside gene matches: 15. The CDR3 coding sequence is TGTGCCAGCAGCCCCCGACAGGACTCTAGCGGGAAGTACAATGAGCAGTTCTTC. This encodes CASSPRQDSSGKYNEQFF. The whole variable domain, remainder taken from reference TRBV7-8 and TRBJ2-1, is GAGVSQSPRYKVAKRGQDVALRCDPISGHVSLFWYQQALGQGPEFLTYFQNEAQLDKSGLPSDRFFAERPEGSVSTLKIQRTQQEDSAVYLCASSPRQDSSGKYNEQFFGPGTRLTVL.

CDR3 bases: TGTGCCTGGAGGGCGGGACGGGTAGCCTACGAGCAGTACTTC. Its protein is CAWRAGRVAYEQYF. The V call is TRBV30, the J call TRBJ2-7; TRBD2 might be the D (6 bases). Trimming left V 3 bases short and J 2 bases short, with 14 bases between. The CDR3 loop spans 14 amino acids. Germline V lookup: CDR1 GTSNPN, CDR2 SVGIG (reference sequence).

This clone was recorded only once. The rearrangement links TRBV18 to TRBJ2-5; D remains ambiguous. CDR3 length equals 17 residues. Germline values: CDR1 KGHSH, CDR2 LQKENI. Between the trimmed V and J ends, which lost 6 bases and 2 bases, there was a span of 22 bases. The CDR3 reads CASSPQTLSLGQETQYF. Here the CDR3 DNA reads TGTGCCAGCTCCCCGCAAACCCTGAGTCTGGGACAAGAGACCCAGTACTTC. The variable domain in full, completed from reference TRBV18 and TRBJ2-5, reads NAGVMQNPRHLVRRRGQEARLRCSPMKGHSHVYWYRQLPEEGLKFMVYLQKENIIDESGMPKERFSAEFPKEGPSILRIQQVVRGDSAAYFCASSPQTLSLGQETQYFGPGTRLLVL.

As concerns this clone: Other DNA variants within this sample encode the same CDR3. The rearrangement joins TRBV15 to TRBJ1-1; D not certain. V gave up 4 bases and J gave up 0 bases, with 6 bases separating them. Germline loops: CDR1 LNHNV, CDR2 YYDKDF (reference sequence). The CDR3 sequence is 13 residues long. Written as DNA, the CDR3 is TGTGCCACCAGCACCCCAATGAACACTGAAGCTTTCTTT. As protein: CATSTPMNTEAFF. The entire variable domain, with the rest obtained from reference TRBV15 and TRBJ1-1, is as follows: DAMVIQNPRYQVTQFGKPVTLSCSQTLNHNVMYWYQQKSSQAPKLLFHYYDKDFNNEADTPDNFQSRRPNTSFCFLDIRSPGLGDTAMYLCATSTPMNTEAFFGQGTRLTVV.

The chain is built from TRBV30 and TRBJ2-3, with TRBD1 as a possible D gene (6 bases). The CDR3 consists of 14 residues. The ends were cut back, 2 bases at V and 3 bases at J, with 12 bases in the middle. Germline CDR1 and CDR2: GTSNPN and SVGIG (reference sequence). The CDR3 spells CAWSQTGRTDTQYF. The CDR3 nucleotides are TGTGCCTGGAGTCAGACAGGACGAACAGATACGCAGTATTTT.

The rearrangement joins TRBV5-1 to TRBJ2-7, with TRBD1 identical over 8 bases. This CDR3 spans 12 amino acids. V was clipped by 5 bases and J by 4 bases; unmatched bases: 2. Germline V gene sequence: CDR1 SGHRS, CDR2 YFSETQ. The CDR3 DNA sequence: TGCGCCAGCAGTGGACAGGGTTACGAGCAGTACTTC. This encodes CASSGQGYEQYF.

V usage is TRBV5-1 and J usage is TRBJ2-4; D unclear. This CDR3 is built from 15 residues. V was cut by 0 bases and J by 3 bases, with 10 bases left in between. Germline CDR1 SGHRS, CDR2 YFSETQ. The CDR3 here is CASSLVPDVKNIQYF. DNA of the CDR3: TGCGCCAGCAGCTTGGTACCGGATGTCAAAAACATTCAGTACTTC.

The chain employs TRBV18 and TRBJ2-1; D may be TRBD2 (6 bases). The CDR3 sequence is 15 residues long. Per germline, CDR1 KGHSH and CDR2 LQKENI. With 3 bases removed from V and 5 bases from J, the gap between germline ends came to 14 bases. The DNA of the CDR3 is TGTGCCAGCTCACCCGGTACCGGGACTCACAATGAGCAGTTCTTC. Its translation: CASSPGTGTHNEQFF. Looking up the rest from reference TRBV18 and TRBJ2-1 gives the full variable domain: NAGVMQNPRHLVRRRGQEARLRCSPMKGHSHVYWYRQLPEEGLKFMVYLQKENIIDESGMPKERFSAEFPKEGPSILRIQQVVRGDSAAYFCASSPGTGTHNEQFFGPGTRLTVL.

V and J are TRBV6-5 and TRBJ1-2; 7 nucleotides align to TRBD1. This CDR3 spans 13 amino acids. Germline loops: CDR1 MNHEY, CDR2 SVGAGI. Unmatched junction bases numbered 9, after V lost 7 bases and J lost 7 bases. This CDR3 reads CASTKGARSGYTF. The CDR3 DNA is TGTGCCAGCACTAAGGGGGCGAGGTCTGGCTACACCTTC.

This clone appeared a few times. The chain carries TRBV4-1 and TRBJ2-7; 8 positions match TRBD2. Per germline, CDR1 MGHRA and CDR2 YSYEKL. V trimming: 1 base; J trimming: 4 bases; junction bases outside the gene matches: 6. This CDR3 has 15 residues. Here the CDR3 DNA reads TGCGCCAGCAGCCAAGGGACTAGCTCGGAGTACGAGCAGTACTTC. Protein sequence: CASSQGTSSEYEQYF.

The CDR3 DNA is TGTGCCAGCTCACCCGCCCAGGGGCGGGTGCAACAAGAGCAGTTCTTC. This translates into CASSPAQGRVQQEQFF. The chain joins TRBV18 to TRBJ2-1, with a weak D call TRBD1 (6 bases). The CDR3 has 16 amino acids. Germline V lookup: CDR1 KGHSH, CDR2 LQKENI. V gave up 3 bases and J gave up 10 bases, with 22 bases separating them.

This sequence joins TRBV9 and TRBJ1-1, with D possibly TRBD1 on 5 matching bases. With 0 bases removed from V and 1 base from J, the gap between germline ends came to 10 bases. Germline CDR1 SGDLS, CDR2 YYNGEE. This CDR3 is built from 15 residues. The CDR3 protein is CASSVVQGRNTEAFF. The CDR3 DNA reads TGTGCCAGCAGCGTAGTGCAGGGCCGGAACACTGAAGCTTTCTTT.

V gene TRBV27 combines with J gene TRBJ2-7; D may correspond to TRBD1 or TRBD2 (7 bases each). Trimming removed 6 bases from V and 2 bases from J, with 14 bases in between. Germline V gene data show CDR1 as MNHEY and CDR2 as SMNVEV (reference sequence). CDR3 length: 14 amino acids. DNA of the CDR3: TGTGCCAGCAGGTCCCAGGGGGGGCCCTACGAGCAGTACTTC. Translation: CASRSQGGPYEQYF.

This clone has more than one count but fewer than ten. This chain uses TRBV30 with TRBJ2-7; weak D call: TRBD2 (5 bases). This CDR3 region has 15 residues. Trimming took off 1 base at V and 4 bases at J, with 17 bases between the two ends. The germline CDR1 and CDR2 sequences are GTSNPN and SVGIG (reference sequence). DNA for the CDR3: TGTGCCTGGAGTGGCATAACCGCTAGCATATACGAGCAGTACTTC. Translated: CAWSGITASIYEQYF.

The chain has TRBV5-1 and TRBJ2-1, with D perhaps matching TRBD1 or TRBD2 (5 bases each). The CDR3 consists of 13 residues. In germline, CDR1 is SGHRS, CDR2 YFSETQ. V was cut by 4 bases and J by 7 bases, with 12 bases left in between. The CDR3 nucleotides are TGCGCCAGCAGCGACGACAGACTAAATGAGCAGTTCTTC. Translated, it gives CASSDDRLNEQFF.

The chain employs TRBV19 and TRBJ1-1; a weak D match, TRBD1 (5 bases). Trimming removed 6 bases from V and 1 base from J, with 9 bases in between. Germline V gene data show CDR1 as LNHDA and CDR2 as SQIVND (reference sequence). This CDR3 has 13 amino acids. The CDR3 loop reads CASSSTGNTEAFF. The CDR3 bases are TGTGCCAGTAGCAGTACAGGGAACACTGAAGCTTTCTTT.

The chain combines TRBV6-5 with TRBJ2-1; D not certain. The germline gives CDR1 MNHEY, CDR2 SVGAGI. V gave up 7 bases and J gave up 9 bases, with 13 bases separating them. CDR3 length: 12 residues. The CDR3 sequence: CASTKNLGEQFF. The CDR3 DNA reads as TGTGCCAGCACAAAGAATCTCGGTGAGCAGTTCTTC.